This T cell receptor (beta chain) was documented in a study of cytomegalovirus exposure and HLA in healthy donors. Germline assignment: CDR1 SNHLY and CDR2 FYNNEI. The trim removed 6 bases at V and 7 bases at J, leaving 5 bases unmatched. This CDR3 spans 15 amino acids. As to this clone: Its cognate antigen is unknown.

Nominally healthy donors were sampled, though unrecorded immune exposures were likely. PCR employed 60 Vbeta and 13 Jbeta primers. The protocol was immunoSEQ multiplex PCR, while the TCRdb copy is restricted to in-frame clones and leaves out a portion. The sample contains about 150,000 clones, 78% of which appear only once. Study-wide findings and caveats: Researchers reported that a few CMV-associated chains were confirmed in vitro as CMV antigen-specific. Highly shared sequence variants in one cluster were likely a sequencing artifact.

The chain has TRBV2 and TRBJ2-2; 13 positions match TRBD2. The sequence was collected from a woman aged 45-59 years in good health and CMV-seropositive. The sequencing input was PBMCs. Here the CDR3 reads CASRAGLAGVGELFF. The CDR3 coding sequence is TGTGCCAGCAGGGCAGGACTAGCGGGGGTCGGGGAGCTGTTTTTT.